A selection of T cell receptor beta chains follows, all from one sample in a study of Graves' ophthalmopathy and Graves' hyperthyroidism. MiXCR, run by TCRdb on the multiplex PCR reads, gives a single entry per CDR3 protein. This sample has roughly 410,000 distinct CDR3 sequences, with roughly 15% found just once. Source material: peripheral blood. The source is a young woman with stable Graves' hyperthyroidism. The CDR3 runs from the conserved cysteine through the conserved F or W. D genes are given only for firm matches. Some rows mark clone size as missing; the rest say once, few, many or name a class of expanded clone.

j_gene,d_gene,abundance,v_gene,CDR3nt,CDR3aa
TRBJ2-7,TRBD2,-,TRBV12-3/TRBV12-4,TGTGCCAGCAGTCCCCTACTAGCGGGAACCTACGAGCAGTGCTTC,CASSPLLAGTYEQCF
TRBJ2-7,-,-,TRBV10-3,TGTGCCATCAGTGCTACCGGGACGGACACACAGTACTTC,CAISATGTDTQYF
TRBJ2-7,TRBD1,many,TRBV4-1,TGCGCCAGCAGCCAAGTGACAGGGAGCAACCCCTACGAGCAGTACTTC,CASSQVTGSNPYEQYF
TRBJ1-1,TRBD1,many,TRBV6-5,TGTGCCGTCAGGGGACAGTACACTGAAGCTTTCTTT,CAVRGQYTEAFF
TRBJ1-2,TRBD1,-,TRBV19,TGTGCCAGTTGCTCTCGGGACAGGGAGCGTGGCTACACCTTC,CASCSRDRERGYTF
TRBJ2-2,-,few,TRBV6-1,TGTGCCAGCAGTCCTATGGGGGTGAACACCGGGGAGCTGTTTTTT,CASSPMGVNTGELFF
TRBJ1-2,-,few,TRBV6-1,TGTGCCAGCAGTGAAATGAGCAACTATGGCTACACCTTC,CASSEMSNYGYTF
TRBJ2-4,-,-,TRBV12-3/TRBV12-4,TGTGCCAGCAGTTTAAGGGGAAACAGTCAGTACTTC,CASSLRGNSQYF
TRBJ2-7,TRBD2,many,TRBV11-1,TGTGCCAGCAGCTTAAGTCCAGGGAGGGACGCCTACGAGCAGTACTTC,CASSLSPGRDAYEQYF
TRBJ1-6,TRBD1,many,TRBV20-1,TGCAGTGCTAGAGATTCCCGGGACAGCACCTTTGGTTCACCCCTCCACTTT,CSARDSRDSTFGSPLHF
TRBJ1-5,-,many,TRBV4-1,TGCGCCAGCAGCCGACCGGATGGCAATCAGCCCCAGCATTTT,CASSRPDGNQPQHF
TRBJ2-1,TRBD2,few,TRBV5-1,TGCGCCAGCAGCTTGGGGGTGACTAGCGGCAATGAGCAGTTCTTC,CASSLGVTSGNEQFF
TRBJ1-2,-,-,TRBV12-3/TRBV12-4,TGTGCCAGCAGTTTAGCGCACGGGGAGGCCTATGGCTACACCTTC,CASSLAHGEAYGYTF
TRBJ2-7,TRBD1,many,TRBV28,TGTGCCGCGACAGGGGTGGGGTACGAGCAGTACTTC,CAATGVGYEQYF
TRBJ2-7,-,many,TRBV7-9,TGTGCCAGCAGCCGACAGAATTACGAGCAGTACTTC,CASSRQNYEQYF
TRBJ2-5,-,-,TRBV7-2,TGTGCCAGCAGCGCCCGGGGGTGGCAAGAGACCCAGTACTTC,CASSARGWQETQYF
TRBJ1-1,-,many,TRBV7-6,TGTGCCAGCAGCTTAGGCCGTTTAAGGGACACTGAAGCTTTCTTT,CASSLGRLRDTEAFF
TRBJ1-3,-,few,TRBV5-1,TGCGCCAGCAGCTGCCGGGACATAAACATATATTTT,CASSCRDINIYF
TRBJ2-6,-,many,TRBV15,TGTGCCACCAGCAGACCTTTGGACAGGGCCAACGTCCTGACTTTC,CATSRPLDRANVLTF
TRBJ2-1,TRBD2,few,TRBV10-3,TGTGCCATCAGTGAGGGGGGGGTGAAGGTCGAGCAGTTCTTC,CAISEGGVKVEQFF
TRBJ1-5,-,many,TRBV10-2,TGCGCCAGCAGTGAATCTTACGGTCAGCCCCAGCATTTT,CASSESYGQPQHF
TRBJ2-5,TRBD2,few,TRBV20-1,TGCAGTGCTAGGGCCCTTAGCGGGGGGGGCGAGACCCAGTACTTC,CSARALSGGGETQYF
TRBJ1-6,-,many,TRBV7-9,TGTGCCAGCAGCTTAGCGCGGGTACCCCTCCACTTT,CASSLARVPLHF
TRBJ1-5,TRBD1,few,TRBV5-6,TGTGCCAGCAGGCCGGGACAGGGAGGGCCCCAGCATTTT,CASRPGQGGPQHF
TRBJ1-1,-,many,TRBV9,TGTGCCAGCAGCGAGCCGCAGGACCCCATGATCTTT,CASSEPQDPMIF
TRBJ2-2,TRBD1,many,TRBV15,TGTGCCACCAGCATGGACAGGGGGAACACCGGGGAGCTGTTTTTT,CATSMDRGNTGELFF
TRBJ1-5,TRBD1,few,TRBV24-1,TGTGCCACCCGGGGCAGGGGGCTTGATCAGCCCCAGCATTTT,CATRGRGLDQPQHF
TRBJ1-6,-,many,TRBV27,TGTGCCAGCAGTCCGCACGAGAATTCACCCCTCCACTTT,CASSPHENSPLHF
TRBJ1-1,-,many,TRBV20-1,TGCAGTGCTAGAGGGGCCGGGGAGAACAAGAACACTGAAGCTTTCTTT,CSARGAGENKNTEAFF